The clone carrying this T cell receptor (beta chain) came up a few times. Its target is unknown. CDR1 SGHTA and CDR2 FQGTGA come from the germline V gene. The V end was cut by 4 bases, the J end by 2 bases, with 13 bases between. This CDR3 has 15 residues. This sample was taken from a study of T-cell memory formation after mild COVID-19. Study-level background: TCR clusters were largely donor specific.

Amplification by 5'RACE using constant-segment primers produced TCR alpha and TCR beta cDNA libraries that carried sample barcodes and UMIs. TCRdb re-analysed the 5' RACE reads in MiXCR, keeping a single row per CDR3 protein. The sample consists of around 370,000 distinct CDR3 sequences, around 20% of them appearing once. General study results and limits: Shrinking CD4+ clones were chiefly CM and EM; CD8+ ones were chiefly EMRA. CD4/CD8 balance characterized clones contracting day 15 to 85, and CD4+ skew characterized later expanders.

This receptor was obtained from an adult woman who had mild COVID-19 (a few samples of this study predate the infection). Cell type and time point are not known. The sequencing input was PBMCs or a T cell subset sorted from them (not recorded which). V and J are TRBV7-3 and TRBJ2-3; D perhaps matches TRBD2 (5 bases). CDR3 bases: TGTGCCAGCAGCTCCGAAGCGGAACTCACAGATACGCAGTATTTT. Translating gives CASSSEAELTDTQYF. Looking up the rest from reference TRBV7-3 and TRBJ2-3 gives the full variable domain: GAGVSQTPSNKVTEKGKYVELRCDPISGHTALYWYRQSLGQGPEFLIYFQGTGAADDSGLPNDRFFAVRPEGSVSTLKIQRTERGDSAVYLCASSSEAELTDTQYFGPGTRLTVL.